This T cell receptor beta chain was found in a study of cytomegalovirus exposure and HLA in healthy donors. Study-level information: Earlier results showed 90 million to 120 million unique TCR beta sequences derived from 150 million to 200 million T cells. An early data release held 70 million to 90 million unique TCRs from HLA-typed donors. The study's findings and limits: According to a later analysis, donors in an Asian-associated ancestry cluster reportedly had fewer N-insertions than the approximately 670-donor mean. In a later analysis, parvovirus B19, influenza, CMV and Epstein-Barr virus appeared linked to several top co-occurrence clusters.

In the PCR, 60 Vbeta and 13 Jbeta primers were used. TCRdb keeps only in-frame clones here, not all; method: immunoSEQ multiplex PCR. The profile shows about 57,000 clones, roughly 75% of them singletons. CDR1 is MNHEY, CDR2 SVGAGI, per germline. Trimming took off 0 bases at V and 0 bases at J, with 8 bases between the two ends. The CDR3 is made up of 15 amino acids. About this clone: Its cognate antigen is unknown.

The chain carries TRBV6-5 and TRBJ1-1; no firm D call. The sequence was obtained from a man aged 25-40 years in good health and CMV-seropositive. The sequencing sample was made of PBMCs. CDR3 coding DNA: TGTGCCAGCAGTTACTCGGCAAGTCTGAACACTGAAGCTTTCTTT. Translation gives CASSYSASLNTEAFF.